Listed here are 16 T cell receptor beta chains from one sample, sequenced in a study of T-cell memory formation after mild COVID-19 (dated by TCRdb to about 2021). Libraries were built with 5' RACE. TCRdb records Illumina NovaSeq 6000 as the sequencer. In TCRdb, the public reads were trimmed at Q25 with fastp and aligned with MiXCR, with productive beta chains retained. When rows share a CDR3 protein, they turn into one entry using the most common DNA and genes. Present in this sample are about 110,000 distinct CDR3 sequences, about 20% of which were seen just once. Jointly, the top ten make up roughly 40% of the sample. Sequences were obtained from PBMCs or a T cell subset sorted from them (not recorded which). Receptors were obtained from a man between 18 and 35 years old who had mild COVID-19 (a few samples of this study predate the infection). The sample titles of this study are shuffled in the database, so cell type and time point are left out; the donor was told from shared clones.

This sequence joins TRBV6-6 and TRBJ2-1; the D is unclear. This CDR3 is built from 12 residues. Germline V CDR1 and CDR2: MNHNY, SVGAGI (reference sequence). Trimming shortened V by 8 bases and J by 7 bases, and 12 bases separated the two germline ends. This CDR3 reads CASGSLKNEQFF. The CDR3 coding sequence is TGTGCCAGCGGTTCTTTAAAGAATGAGCAGTTCTTC.

The chain is built from TRBV7-2 and TRBJ2-7; 7 positions agree with TRBD1. Trimming at V came to 0 bases and at J to 4 bases, leaving 0 bases not matched to a gene. CDR1 SGHTA and CDR2 FQGNSA come from the germline V gene. The CDR3 runs 13 residues. The CDR3 nucleotides are TGTGCCAGCAGCTTAGCGGACAGGTACGAGCAGTACGTC. Its translation: CASSLADRYEQYV.

This chain connects TRBV14 to TRBJ2-7, with D perhaps assigned TRBD1 or TRBD2 (5 bases each). The CDR3 is 16 residues long. Per the germline V gene, CDR1 is SGHDN and CDR2 is FVKESK. Between the trimmed V and J ends, which lost 4 bases and 5 bases, there was a span of 21 bases. CDR3 residues: CASSLLRSGLQDEQYF. CDR3 DNA: TGTGCCAGCAGCCTCCTCAGATCGGGGCTTCAGGACGAGCAGTACTTC.

This chain links TRBV10-3 with TRBJ2-7, with 8 bases identical to TRBD1. The trim removed 6 bases at V and 9 bases at J, leaving 4 bases unmatched. Per the germline V gene, CDR1 is ENHRY and CDR2 is SYGVKD. The length of the CDR3 is 11 residues. The CDR3 bases are TGTGCCATCAGCGGACAGGGACGGCAGTACTTC. It specifies CAISGQGRQYF.

This clonotype was picked up a small number of times. The chain carries TRBV5-1 and TRBJ2-5, with D unresolved. Germline lookup yields CDR1 SGHRS and CDR2 YFSETQ. V was trimmed by 4 bases and J by 4 bases, leaving 8 bases between them. The CDR3 is 12 residues long. The CDR3 is CASSPSRETQYF. CDR3 in DNA: TGCGCCAGCAGCCCGTCGAGAGAGACCCAGTACTTC. The complete variable domain, with remaining parts taken from reference TRBV5-1 and TRBJ2-5, reads KAGVTQTPRYLIKTRGQQVTLSCSPISGHRSVSWYQQTPGQGLQFLFEYFSETQRNKGNFPGRFSGRQFSNSRSEMNVSTLELGDSALYLCASSPSRETQYFGPGTRLLVL.

The chain links TRBV5-1 to TRBJ2-3; 12 bases fit TRBD2. The CDR3 sequence is 16 residues long. Germline V gene lookup returns CDR1 SGHRS and CDR2 YFSETQ. V trimming: 4 bases; J trimming: 6 bases; junction bases outside the gene matches: 9. CDR3 DNA sequence: TGCGCCAGCAGCGTGGAACTAGCGGGGGGCGCGGATACGCAGTATTTT. Translation gives CASSVELAGGADTQYF.

In DNA form, the CDR3 reads TGTGCCAGCAGTTACATCGGGGGCGATGGCTACACCTTC. Its translation is CASSYIGGDGYTF. V and J are TRBV6-2 or TRBV6-3 and TRBJ1-2, with TRBD1 as a possible D gene (6 bases). This CDR3 spans 13 amino acids. V lost 2 bases, J lost 6 bases, and 10 bases lay in between. Per the germline V gene, CDR1 is MNHEY and CDR2 is SVGEGT.

There are a few counts of this clonotype. DNA of the CDR3: TGTGCCAGCAGCGTATTTGGGACAAGCGGCGAAAAACTGTTTTTT. The encoded protein is CASSVFGTSGEKLFF. The chain links TRBV9 to TRBJ1-4; a weak D match, TRBD1 (6 bases). Trimming removed 1 base at V and 8 bases at J, with 15 bases between. Germline-derived CDR1 and CDR2 are SGDLS and YYNGEE. The CDR3 loop spans 15 amino acids.

This clonotype was observed a few times. The J gene is TRBJ1-1, the V gene TRBV7-8; the D gene is possibly TRBD1 (5 bases). Trimming pared 5 bases from V and 1 base from J, leaving 14 bases between. CDR1 and CDR2 from the germline V gene are SGHVS and FQNEAQ. This CDR3 has 15 amino acids. CDR3 region: CASSPRDGTNTEAFF. DNA of the CDR3: TGTGCCAGCAGCCCGCGGGACGGTACGAACACTGAAGCTTTCTTT.

This chain uses TRBV5-1 with TRBJ1-1, with 7 nucleotides matching TRBD1. After removal of 4 bases from V and 2 bases from J, the junction contained 11 bases not matched to a gene. CDR3 length equals 16 residues. Germline CDR1 and CDR2: SGHRS and YFSETQ. The CDR3 here is CASSPGQVDFNTEAFF. The DNA of the CDR3 is TGCGCCAGCAGCCCTGGACAGGTAGACTTCAACACTGAAGCTTTCTTT.

A few counts support this clonotype. The V call is TRBV7-8, the J call TRBJ1-4; TRBD1 might be the D (5 bases). Trimming removed 5 bases at V and 3 bases at J, with 16 bases between. This CDR3 has 16 residues. Germline V gene sequence: CDR1 SGHVS, CDR2 FQNEAQ. The DNA of the CDR3 is TGTGCCAGCAGCCTTGATCAGGGCGTAGCTAATGAAAAACTGTTTTTT. Translated, it gives CASSLDQGVANEKLFF.

As to this clonotype: One end of the junction fails to match germline, which may point to a read error. This chain connects TRBV4-1 to TRBJ2-3, with a possible D match to TRBD1 (6 bases). CDR3 size: 14 residues. The V gene's germline CDR1 is MGHRA and CDR2 YSYEKL. CDR3 loop: CASSQQDSTYTQYF. The CDR3 DNA reads as TGCGCCAGCAGCCAACAGGACAGCACATATACGCAGTATTTT.

This clonotype has just a few counts. The chain employs TRBV6-5 and TRBJ1-3, with 9 bases lining up with TRBD1. CDR3 size: 16 residues. CDR1 is MNHEY and CDR2 is SVGAGI in the germline V gene. V was clipped by 8 bases and J by 0 bases; unmatched bases: 8. The CDR3 spells CASGPTGGYSGNTIYF. The CDR3 nucleotides read TGTGCCAGCGGTCCGACAGGGGGGTACTCTGGAAACACCATATATTTT.

This chain connects TRBV4-3 to TRBJ1-1; 7 nucleotides match TRBD1. The CDR3 is made up of 15 amino acids. In germline, CDR1 is LGHNA, CDR2 YSLEER. Germline trimming cut 5 bases from V and 7 bases from J; bases unmatched to any gene: 13. CDR3 protein: CASSYIWGAGGEAFF. In DNA form, the CDR3 reads TGCGCCAGCAGCTATATTTGGGGCGCAGGGGGTGAAGCTTTCTTT.

This clonotype was counted only a few times. The chain couples TRBV4-3 to TRBJ2-3, with 8 bases that match TRBD2. Germline V lookup: CDR1 LGHNA, CDR2 YSLEER. CDR3 length equals 16 residues. V lost 4 bases to trimming and J lost 4 bases; unmatched junction nucleotides: 10. For the CDR3, the DNA is TGCGCCAGCAGCCCAGTAGCGGGACGGGGAGCAGATACGCAGTATTTT. The encoded protein is CASSPVAGRGADTQYF.

The count of this clonotype is one. The chain links TRBV20-1 to TRBJ1-2; D unclear. V lost 3 bases to trimming and J lost 5 bases, with 10 bases between them. CDR1 is DFQATT, CDR2 SNEGSKA, per germline (reference sequence). The CDR3 loop spans 12 amino acids. The CDR3 loop is CSASGQTYGYTF. CDR3 bases: TGCAGTGCTAGCGGGCAGACTTATGGCTACACCTTC.